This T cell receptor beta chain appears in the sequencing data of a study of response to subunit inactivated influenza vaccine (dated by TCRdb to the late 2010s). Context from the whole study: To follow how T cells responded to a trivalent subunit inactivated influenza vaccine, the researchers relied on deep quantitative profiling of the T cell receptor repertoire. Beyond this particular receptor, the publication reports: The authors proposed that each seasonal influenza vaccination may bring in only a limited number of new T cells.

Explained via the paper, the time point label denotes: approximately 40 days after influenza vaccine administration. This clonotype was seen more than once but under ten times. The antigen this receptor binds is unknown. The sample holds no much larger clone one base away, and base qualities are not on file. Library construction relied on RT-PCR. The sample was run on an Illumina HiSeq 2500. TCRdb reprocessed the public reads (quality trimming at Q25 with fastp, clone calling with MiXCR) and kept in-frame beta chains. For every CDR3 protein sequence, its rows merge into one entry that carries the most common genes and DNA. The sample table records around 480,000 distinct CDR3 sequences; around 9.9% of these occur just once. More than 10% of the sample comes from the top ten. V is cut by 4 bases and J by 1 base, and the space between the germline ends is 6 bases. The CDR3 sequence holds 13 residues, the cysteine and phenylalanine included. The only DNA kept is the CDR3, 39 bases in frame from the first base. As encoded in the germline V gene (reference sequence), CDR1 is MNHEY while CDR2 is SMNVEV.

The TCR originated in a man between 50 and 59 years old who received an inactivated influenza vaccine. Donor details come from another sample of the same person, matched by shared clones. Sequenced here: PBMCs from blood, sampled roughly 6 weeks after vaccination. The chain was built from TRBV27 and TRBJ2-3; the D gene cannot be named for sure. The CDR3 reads CASSWSGTDTQYF. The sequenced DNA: TGTGCCAGCAGTTGGTCGGGCACAGATACGCAGTATTTT.